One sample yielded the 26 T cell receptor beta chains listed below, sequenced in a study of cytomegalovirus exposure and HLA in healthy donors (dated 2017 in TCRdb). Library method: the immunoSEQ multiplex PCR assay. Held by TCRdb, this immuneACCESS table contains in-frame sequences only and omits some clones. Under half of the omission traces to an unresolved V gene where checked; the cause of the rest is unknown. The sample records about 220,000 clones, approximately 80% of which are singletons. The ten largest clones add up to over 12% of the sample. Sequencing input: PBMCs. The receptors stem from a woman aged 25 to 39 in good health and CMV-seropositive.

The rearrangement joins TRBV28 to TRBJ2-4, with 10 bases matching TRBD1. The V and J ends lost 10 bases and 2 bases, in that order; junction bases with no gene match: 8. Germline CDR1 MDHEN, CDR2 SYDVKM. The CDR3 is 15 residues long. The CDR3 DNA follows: TGTGCCATCTCGACAGGGGGCTTTTCCAAAAACATTCAGTACTTC. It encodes CAISTGGFSKNIQYF.

The CDR3 here is CASSSRDDTEAFF. The CDR3 nucleotides read TGTGCCAGCAGCTCGAGGGATGACACTGAAGCTTTCTTT. The V call is TRBV5-4, the J call TRBJ1-1; the D is unclear. The CDR3 extends over 13 amino acids. Trimming took 3 bases from V and 3 from J, leaving 9 bases between them. CDR1 is SGHNT and CDR2 is YYREEE in the germline V gene (reference sequence).

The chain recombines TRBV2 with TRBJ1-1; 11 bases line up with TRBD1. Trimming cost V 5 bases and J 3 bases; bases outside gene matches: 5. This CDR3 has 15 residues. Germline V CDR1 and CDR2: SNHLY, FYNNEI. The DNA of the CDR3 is TGTGCCAGCAGTTGGACAGGGGGCGCGGACACTGAAGCTTTCTTT. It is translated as CASSWTGGADTEAFF.

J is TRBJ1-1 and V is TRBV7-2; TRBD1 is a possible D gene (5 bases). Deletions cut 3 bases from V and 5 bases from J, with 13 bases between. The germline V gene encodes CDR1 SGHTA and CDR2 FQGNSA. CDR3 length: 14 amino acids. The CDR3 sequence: CASSLTGPGTEAFF. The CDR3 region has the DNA TGTGCCAGCAGCTTGACGGGGCCCGGAACTGAAGCTTTCTTT.

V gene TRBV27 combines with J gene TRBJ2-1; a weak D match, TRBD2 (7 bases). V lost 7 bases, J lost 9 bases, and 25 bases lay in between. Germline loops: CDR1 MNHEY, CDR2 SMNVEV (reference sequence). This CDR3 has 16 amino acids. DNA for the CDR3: TGTGCCAGCACCCTCGTTCCGGGGGGCGGGTCAGGTGAGCAGTTCTTC. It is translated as CASTLVPGGGSGEQFF.

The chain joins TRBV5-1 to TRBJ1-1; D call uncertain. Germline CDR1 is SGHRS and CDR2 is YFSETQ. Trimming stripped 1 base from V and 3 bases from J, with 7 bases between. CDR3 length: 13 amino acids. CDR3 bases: TGCGCCAGCAGCTTGAAGTTTGACACTGAAGCTTTCTTT. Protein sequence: CASSLKFDTEAFF. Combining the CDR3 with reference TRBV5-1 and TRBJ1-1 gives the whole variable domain KAGVTQTPRYLIKTRGQQVTLSCSPISGHRSVSWYQQTPGQGLQFLFEYFSETQRNKGNFPGRFSGRQFSNSRSEMNVSTLELGDSALYLCASSLKFDTEAFFGQGTRLTVV.

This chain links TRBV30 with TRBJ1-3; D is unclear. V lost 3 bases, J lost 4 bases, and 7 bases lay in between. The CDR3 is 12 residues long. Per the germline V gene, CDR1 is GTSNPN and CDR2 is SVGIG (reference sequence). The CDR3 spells CAWREQGNTIYF. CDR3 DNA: TGTGCCTGGAGAGAACAGGGAAACACCATATATTTT.

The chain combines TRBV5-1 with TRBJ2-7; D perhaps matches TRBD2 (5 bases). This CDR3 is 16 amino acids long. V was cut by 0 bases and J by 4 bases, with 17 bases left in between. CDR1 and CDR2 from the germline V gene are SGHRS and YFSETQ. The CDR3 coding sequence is TGCGCCAGCAGCTTGGGGGGAGCTCTTGGGGAGTACGAGCAGTACTTC. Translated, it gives CASSLGGALGEYEQYF.

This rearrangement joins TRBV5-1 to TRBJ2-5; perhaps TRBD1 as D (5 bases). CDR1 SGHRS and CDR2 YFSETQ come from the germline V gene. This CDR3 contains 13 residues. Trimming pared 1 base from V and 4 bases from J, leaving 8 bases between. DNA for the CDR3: TGCGCCAGCAGCTTGACGACAGCAGAGACCCAGTACTTC. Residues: CASSLTTAETQYF. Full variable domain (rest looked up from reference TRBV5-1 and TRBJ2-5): KAGVTQTPRYLIKTRGQQVTLSCSPISGHRSVSWYQQTPGQGLQFLFEYFSETQRNKGNFPGRFSGRQFSNSRSEMNVSTLELGDSALYLCASSLTTAETQYFGPGTRLLVL.

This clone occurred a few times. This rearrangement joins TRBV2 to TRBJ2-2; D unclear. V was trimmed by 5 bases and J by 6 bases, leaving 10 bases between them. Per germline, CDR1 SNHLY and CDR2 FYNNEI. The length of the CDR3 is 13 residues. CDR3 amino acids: CASSYTPAGELFF. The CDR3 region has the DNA TGTGCCAGCAGTTACACTCCTGCCGGGGAGCTGTTTTTT.

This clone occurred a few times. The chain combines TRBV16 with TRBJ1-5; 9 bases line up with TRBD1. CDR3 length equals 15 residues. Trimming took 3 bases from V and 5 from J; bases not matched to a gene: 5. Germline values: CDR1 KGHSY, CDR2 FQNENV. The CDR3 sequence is CASSQTGGGYQPQHF. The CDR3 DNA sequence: TGTGCCAGCAGCCAGACAGGGGGTGGTTATCAGCCCCAGCATTTT. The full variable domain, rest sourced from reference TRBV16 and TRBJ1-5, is GEEVAQTPKHLVRGEGQKAKLYCAPIKGHSYVFWYQQVLKNEFKFLISFQNENVFDETGMPKERFSAKCLPNSPCSLEIQATKLEDSAVYFCASSQTGGGYQPQHFGDGTRLSIL.

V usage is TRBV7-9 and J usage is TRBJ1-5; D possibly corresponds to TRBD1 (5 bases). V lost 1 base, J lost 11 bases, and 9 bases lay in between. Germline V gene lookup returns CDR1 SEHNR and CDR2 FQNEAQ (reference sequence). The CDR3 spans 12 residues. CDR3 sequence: CASSLGSGSQHF. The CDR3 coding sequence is TGTGCCAGCAGCTTAGGGTCAGGGTCCCAGCATTTT.

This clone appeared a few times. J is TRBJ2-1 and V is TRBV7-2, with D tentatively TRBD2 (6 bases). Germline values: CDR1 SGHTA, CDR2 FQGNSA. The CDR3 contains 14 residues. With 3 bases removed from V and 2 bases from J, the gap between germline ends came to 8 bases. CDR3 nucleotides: TGTGCCAGCAGCTTTTTAGCGGCCTACAATGAGCAGTTCTTC. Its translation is CASSFLAAYNEQFF.

CDR3 protein: CASSPGWTSGSNEQFF. DNA for the CDR3: TGCGCCAGCAGCCCGGGGTGGACTAGCGGGAGTAATGAGCAGTTCTTC. This chain uses TRBV4-1 with TRBJ2-1, with 13 bases aligning to TRBD2. Unmatched junction bases numbered 7, after V lost 4 bases and J lost 7 bases. Looked up from germline, CDR1 is MGHRA and CDR2 is YSYEKL. The CDR3 length is 16 residues.

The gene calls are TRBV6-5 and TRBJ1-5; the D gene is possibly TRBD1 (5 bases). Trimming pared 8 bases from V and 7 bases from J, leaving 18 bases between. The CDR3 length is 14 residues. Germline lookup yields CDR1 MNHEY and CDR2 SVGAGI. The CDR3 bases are TGTGCCAGCGGAAATACAGGTTTGGGCCAGCCCCAGCATTTT. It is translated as CASGNTGLGQPQHF.

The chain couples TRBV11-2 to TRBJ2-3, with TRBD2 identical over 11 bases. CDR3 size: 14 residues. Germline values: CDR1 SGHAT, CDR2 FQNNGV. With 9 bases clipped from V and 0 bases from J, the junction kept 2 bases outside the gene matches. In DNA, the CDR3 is TGTGCCAGTCGACTAGCGGGGAGCACAGATACGCAGTATTTT. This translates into CASRLAGSTDTQYF.

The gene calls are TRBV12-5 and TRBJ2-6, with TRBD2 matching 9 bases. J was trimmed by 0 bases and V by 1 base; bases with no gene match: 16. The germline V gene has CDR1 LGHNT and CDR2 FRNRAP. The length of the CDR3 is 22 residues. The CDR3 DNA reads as TGTGCTAGTGGTTTGGAGACCCCCGGTTTGGCGGGAGGGTTCTCTGGGGCCAACGTCCTGACTTTC. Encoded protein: CASGLETPGLAGGFSGANVLTF.

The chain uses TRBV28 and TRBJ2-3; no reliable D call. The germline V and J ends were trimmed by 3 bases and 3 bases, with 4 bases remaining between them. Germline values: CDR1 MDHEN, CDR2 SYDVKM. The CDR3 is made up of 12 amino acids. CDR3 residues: CASSFWTDTQYF. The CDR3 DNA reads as TGTGCCAGCAGTTTTTGGACAGATACGCAGTATTTT.

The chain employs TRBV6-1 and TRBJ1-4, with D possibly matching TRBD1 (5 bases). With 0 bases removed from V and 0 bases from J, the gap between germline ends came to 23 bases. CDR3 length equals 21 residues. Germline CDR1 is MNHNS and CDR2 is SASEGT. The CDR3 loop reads CASSEAPKTRGIRATNEKLFF. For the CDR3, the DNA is TGTGCCAGCAGTGAAGCACCAAAGACAAGGGGAATTAGGGCAACTAATGAAAAACTGTTTTTT.

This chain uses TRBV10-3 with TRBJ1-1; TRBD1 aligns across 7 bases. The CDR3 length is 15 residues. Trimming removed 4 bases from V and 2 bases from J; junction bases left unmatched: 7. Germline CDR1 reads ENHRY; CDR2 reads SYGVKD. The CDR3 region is CAISGTGTVNTEAFF. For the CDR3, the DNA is TGTGCCATCAGTGGCACCGGGACAGTCAACACTGAAGCTTTCTTT.

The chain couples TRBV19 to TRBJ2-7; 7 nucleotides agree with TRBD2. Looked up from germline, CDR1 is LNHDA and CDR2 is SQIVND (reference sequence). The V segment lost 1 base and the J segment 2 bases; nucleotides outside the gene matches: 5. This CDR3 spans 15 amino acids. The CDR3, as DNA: TGTGCCAGTAGTATAGTCCTAGCGGAACCCTACGAGCAGTACTTC. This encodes CASSIVLAEPYEQYF.

The CDR3 DNA is TGTGCCAGCAGTTTGAGGCGGGAGGGCCGGAATGAGCAGTTCTTC. Its protein product is CASSLRREGRNEQFF. The chain uses TRBV28 and TRBJ2-1, with 9 bases matching TRBD2. The CDR3 covers 15 residues. V was pared by 3 bases and J by 7 bases, with 7 bases of the junction left unmatched. CDR1 MDHEN and CDR2 SYDVKM come from the germline V gene.

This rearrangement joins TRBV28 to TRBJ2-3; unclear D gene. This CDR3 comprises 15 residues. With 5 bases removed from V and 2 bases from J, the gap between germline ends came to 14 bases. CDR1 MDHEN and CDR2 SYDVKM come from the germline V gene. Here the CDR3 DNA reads TGTGCCAGCAGTCCCTCTGGTCGACCCACAGATACGCAGTATTTT. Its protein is CASSPSGRPTDTQYF.

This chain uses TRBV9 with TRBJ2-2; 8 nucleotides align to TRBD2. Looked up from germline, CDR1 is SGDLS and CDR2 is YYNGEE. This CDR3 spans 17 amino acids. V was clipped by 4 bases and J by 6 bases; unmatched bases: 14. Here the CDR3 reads CASSPPGTSLMAGELFF. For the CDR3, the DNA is TGTGCCAGCAGCCCGCCCGGGACTAGTCTCATGGCCGGGGAGCTGTTTTTT.

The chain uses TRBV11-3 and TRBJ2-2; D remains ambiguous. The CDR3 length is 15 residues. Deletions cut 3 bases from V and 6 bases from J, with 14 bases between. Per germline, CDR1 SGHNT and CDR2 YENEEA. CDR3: CASSFDRLTAGELFF. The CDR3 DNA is TGTGCCAGCAGCTTTGACCGTCTTACAGCCGGGGAGCTGTTTTTT.

CDR3 sequence reads: CAWSHPRAPRDNEQFF. CDR3 DNA sequence: TGTGCCTGGAGTCACCCCCGGGCTCCCCGCGACAATGAGCAGTTCTTC. The chain joins TRBV30 to TRBJ2-1; no reliable D call. CDR3 length: 16 residues. Trimming removed 2 bases at V and 5 bases at J, with 19 bases between. Germline CDR1 and CDR2: GTSNPN and SVGIG (reference sequence).